This T cell receptor (beta chain) was identified in a study of cytomegalovirus exposure and HLA in healthy donors. General study findings and limits: The study labeled under 200 TCR beta chains cytomegalovirus-associated.

The PCR used 60 Vbeta and 13 Jbeta primers. The assay was immunoSEQ multiplex PCR, and TCRdb's table has in-frame clones only and misses some. The sample table sets out some 40,000 clones. V was shortened by 3 bases and J by 1 base, with 9 bases between the two germline ends. Germline values: CDR1 LNHDA, CDR2 SQIVND (reference sequence). This CDR3 comprises 14 residues. As to this clone: Its antigen remains unknown.

This receptor was obtained from a human donor in good health. The rearrangement uses TRBV19 and TRBJ1-1, with D tentatively TRBD1 (5 bases). The sample consisted of PBMCs. The CDR3 spells CASSIPGSNTEAFF. CDR3 bases: TGTGCCAGTAGTATCCCAGGGTCGAACACTGAAGCTTTCTTT.